The present T cell receptor (beta chain) was sequenced within a study of vaccination and CD4 T cells after COVID-19. Sequencing of DNA taken from cultured CD4+ T cells relied on the Oncomine TCR Beta short-read assay. From cultured CD4+ T cells, genomic DNA was extracted. TCRdb passed the PCR reads through MiXCR, listing each CDR3 protein once. The sample includes approximately 6,500 distinct CDR3 sequences, 74% of them seen just once. The CDR3 length is 13 residues. V was trimmed by 6 bases and J by 8 bases, leaving 16 bases between them. CDR1 and CDR2 from the germline V gene are MNHNS and SASEGT. Note on this clonotype: Its antigen is undetermined.

Treatment reported: roughly nine-day PBMC culture with coronavirus spike peptide pools or control peptides (ViraFEST assay). The authors swapped half the medium for fresh IL-2 medium on days 3 and 7. The source material was CD4+ T cells from blood, cultured in vitro. The receptor's source is a human donor who had recovered from COVID-19. The J gene is TRBJ1-2, the V gene TRBV6-1, with TRBD1 as a possible D gene (5 bases). In DNA form, the CDR3 reads TGTGCCAGCAGGGCGGGGGAAGCGACCGGCTACACCTTC. It translates to CASRAGEATGYTF.